The sequence of this T cell receptor (beta chain) was determined in a study of T cells in tuberculosis. Study details: In South Africa, adults with active tuberculosis were compared with IGRA-negative and latently infected IGRA-positive adolescents.

Time point indicated: new active TB diagnosis, blood taken before or within 7 days of starting treatment. Clones were read by immunoSEQ multiplex PCR, and TCRdb kept only the in-frame ones, dropping some. Here the sample spans 20,000 to 25,000 clones, about 85% being singletons. General study findings and limits: Samples were chosen by availability of cryopreserved specimens. Smaller distances to GMM-specific TCRs suggested their expansion in active tuberculosis.

A remark on this clone: The antigen is undetermined.

V lost 5 bases, J lost 0 bases, and 0 bases stayed unmatched. The CDR3 loop spans 14 amino acids. Germline lookup yields CDR1 MDHEN and CDR2 SYDVKM. Sequences were derived from PBMCs, sampled at tuberculosis diagnosis. The chain joins TRBV28 to TRBJ1-2; 10 bases fit TRBD1. This TCR was recovered from an adult with tuberculosis. The CDR3 DNA follows: TGTGCCAGCAGTGGGACAGGGGCTAACTATGGCTACACCTTC. Its protein is CASSGTGANYGYTF.